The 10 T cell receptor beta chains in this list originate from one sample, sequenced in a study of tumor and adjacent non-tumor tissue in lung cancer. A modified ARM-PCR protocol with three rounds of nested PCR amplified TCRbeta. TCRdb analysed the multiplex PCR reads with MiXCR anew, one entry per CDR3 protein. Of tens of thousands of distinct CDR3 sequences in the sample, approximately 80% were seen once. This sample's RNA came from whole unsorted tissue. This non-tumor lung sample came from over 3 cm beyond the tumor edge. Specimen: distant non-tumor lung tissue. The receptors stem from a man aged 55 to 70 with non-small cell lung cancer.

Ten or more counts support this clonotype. The CDR3 is CASRRDATNEKLFF. The CDR3 bases are TGCGCCAGCAGAAGGGACGCAACTAATGAAAAACTGTTTTTT. The J gene is TRBJ1-4, the V gene TRBV5-1; D is possibly TRBD1 (5 bases). The V gene's germline CDR1 is SGHRS and CDR2 YFSETQ. Trimming stripped 5 bases from V and 0 bases from J, with 8 bases between. The CDR3 has 14 amino acids. Based on the CDR3 plus reference TRBV5-1 and TRBJ1-4, the full variable domain is KAGVTQTPRYLIKTRGQQVTLSCSPISGHRSVSWYQQTPGQGLQFLFEYFSETQRNKGNFPGRFSGRQFSNSRSEMNVSTLELGDSALYLCASRRDATNEKLFFGSGTQLSVL.

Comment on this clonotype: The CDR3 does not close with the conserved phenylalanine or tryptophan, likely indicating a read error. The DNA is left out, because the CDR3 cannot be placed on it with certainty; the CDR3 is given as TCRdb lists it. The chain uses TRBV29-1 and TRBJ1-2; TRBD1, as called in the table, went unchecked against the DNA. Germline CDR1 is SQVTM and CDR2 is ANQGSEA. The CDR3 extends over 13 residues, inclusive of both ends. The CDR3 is CSVTRTGGNGYAL.

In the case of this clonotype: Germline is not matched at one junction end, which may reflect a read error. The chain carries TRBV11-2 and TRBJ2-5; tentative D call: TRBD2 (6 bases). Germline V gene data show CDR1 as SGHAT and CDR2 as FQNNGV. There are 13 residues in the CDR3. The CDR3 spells CASSSTGEEIQYF. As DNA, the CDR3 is TGTGCTAGCAGCTCTACTGGGGAGGAGATCCAGTACTTC.

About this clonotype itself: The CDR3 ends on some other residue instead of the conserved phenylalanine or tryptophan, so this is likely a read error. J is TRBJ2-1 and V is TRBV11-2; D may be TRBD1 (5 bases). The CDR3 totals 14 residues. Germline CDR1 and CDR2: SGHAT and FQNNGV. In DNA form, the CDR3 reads TGTGCCAACAGCTTAGTTGAACAGGACAATGAGCAGTTCGTC. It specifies CANSLVEQDNEQFV.

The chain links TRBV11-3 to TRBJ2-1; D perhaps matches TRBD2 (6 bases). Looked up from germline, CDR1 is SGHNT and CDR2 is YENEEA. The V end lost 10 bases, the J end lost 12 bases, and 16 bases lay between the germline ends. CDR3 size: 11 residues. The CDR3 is CAIIVREPQFF. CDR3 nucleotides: TGTGCCATCATCGTCCGGGAGCCGCAGTTCTTC.

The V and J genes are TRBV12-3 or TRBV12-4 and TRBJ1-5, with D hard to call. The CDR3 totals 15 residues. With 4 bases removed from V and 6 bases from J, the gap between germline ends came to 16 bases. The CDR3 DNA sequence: TGTGCCAGCAGTTCGCAGCAGAGTAGTGGTCAGCCCCAGCATTTT. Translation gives CASSSQQSSGQPQHF.

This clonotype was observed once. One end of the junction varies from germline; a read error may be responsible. CDR3 in amino acids: CSVRDRADGQLF. The CDR3 nucleotides are TGCAGTGTTAGGGACAGGGCCGATGGGCAGCTCTTC. V gene TRBV20-1 combines with J gene TRBJ2-1; 9 bases are shared with TRBD1. The CDR3 totals 12 residues. Germline V gene lookup returns CDR1 DFQATT and CDR2 SNEGSKA (reference sequence).

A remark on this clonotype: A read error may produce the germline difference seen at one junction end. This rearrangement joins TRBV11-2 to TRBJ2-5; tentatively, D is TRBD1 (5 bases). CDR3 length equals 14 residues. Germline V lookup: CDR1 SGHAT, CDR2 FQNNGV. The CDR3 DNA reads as TGTGCCATCAGCTCTGGACATGTCCAAGAGACTCAGTACTTC. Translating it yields CAISSGHVQETQYF.

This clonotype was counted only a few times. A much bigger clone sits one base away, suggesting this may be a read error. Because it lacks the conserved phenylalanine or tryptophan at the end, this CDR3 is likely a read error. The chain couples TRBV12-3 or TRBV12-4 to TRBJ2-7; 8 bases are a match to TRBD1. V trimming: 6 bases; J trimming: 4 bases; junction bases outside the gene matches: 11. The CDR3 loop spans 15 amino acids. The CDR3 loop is CASRKTGQGRYEQYL. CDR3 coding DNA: TGTGCCAGCAGAAAAACCGGACAGGGACGGTACGAGCAGTACCTC.

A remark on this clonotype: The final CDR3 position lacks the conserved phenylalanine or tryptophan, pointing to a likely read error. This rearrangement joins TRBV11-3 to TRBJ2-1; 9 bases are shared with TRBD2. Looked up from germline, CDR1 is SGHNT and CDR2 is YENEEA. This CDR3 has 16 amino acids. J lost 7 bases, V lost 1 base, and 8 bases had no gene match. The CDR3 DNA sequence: TGTGCCAGCAGCTTAGGGGGGACTAGCATCCAAAATGAGCAGTTCCTC. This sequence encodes CASSLGGTSIQNEQFL.